Listed below are T cell receptor beta chains from one sample, sequenced in a study of tumor-infiltrating lymphocytes in primary liver carcinoma. TCRdb reprocessed the multiplex PCR reads via MiXCR and lists one record per CDR3 protein. The sample records some 190,000 distinct CDR3 sequences, roughly 80% being singletons. Sequencing input: tumor tissue from primary liver carcinoma. All receptors derive from a man between 35 and 55 years old with primary liver carcinoma and hepatitis B virus infection. Both conserved end residues are part of each CDR3. The D gene is left open where the match is weak. Some rows have no size entry. The others give once, few or many, or a class for an expanded clone.

TRBV6-5	TRBD2	TRBJ2-3	.	CASKPGLAGTDTQYF	TGTGCTAGCAAGCCAGGACTAGCGGGAACAGACACGCAGTATTTT
TRBV24-1	.	TRBJ1-5	.	CATSVGRREDQPQHF	TGTGCGACCAGTGTCGGACGTAGGGAGGATCAGCCCCAACATTTT
TRBV14	.	TRBJ1-3	.	CVSNHRGSSGNTIYF	TGTGTCAGCAACCATCGCGGATCATCTGGAAACACCATATATTTT
TRBV10-3	.	TRBJ2-1	.	CAMRPGLGNDEQFF	TGTGCCATGAGACCGGGCCTGGGGAACGATGAGCAGTTCTTC
TRBV12-3/TRBV12-4	TRBD2	TRBJ2-3	.	CTSSRWTSGSTDTQYF	TGTACCAGCAGCCGTTGGACTAGCGGGAGCACAGATACGCAGTATTTT
TRBV28	TRBD1	TRBJ2-1	many	CASSPTGQGGSNEQFF	TGTGCCAGCAGCCCTACGGGACAGGGGGGCTCGAATGAGCAGTTCTTC
TRBV11-2	.	TRBJ1-2	.	CASSSAGGSSYTF	TGTGCCAGCAGCTCCGCTGGGGGCTCCAGCTACACCTTC
TRBV29-1	.	TRBJ2-4	.	CSVGEGGSRLNIQYF	TGCAGCGTAGGTGAAGGGGGATCGCGTCTTAACATTCAGTACTTC
TRBV6-6	.	TRBJ2-1	.	CASSLISMVGDEQFF	TGTGCCAGCAGTTTGATTAGCATGGTGGGGGATGAGCAGTTCTTC
TRBV29-1	.	TRBJ2-2	once	CSVLVPGPIGELYF	TGCAGCGTCCTCGTTCCGGGACCCATCGGGGAGCTGTATTTT
TRBV6-2/TRBV6-3	TRBD2	TRBJ2-3	.	CASSYNGRETDTQYF	TGTGCCAGCAGTTATAACGGGAGGGAAACAGATACGCAATATTTT
TRBV24-1	TRBD1	TRBJ2-3	.	CATNDRDSPIRQYF	TGTGCCACCAATGACCGGGACAGCCCCATTAGGCAGTATTTT
TRBV11-2	TRBD2	TRBJ2-2	.	CASGLSSGRRNGELFF	TGTGCCAGCGGCCTTTCTAGCGGGAGAAGGAACGGGGAGCTGTTTTTT